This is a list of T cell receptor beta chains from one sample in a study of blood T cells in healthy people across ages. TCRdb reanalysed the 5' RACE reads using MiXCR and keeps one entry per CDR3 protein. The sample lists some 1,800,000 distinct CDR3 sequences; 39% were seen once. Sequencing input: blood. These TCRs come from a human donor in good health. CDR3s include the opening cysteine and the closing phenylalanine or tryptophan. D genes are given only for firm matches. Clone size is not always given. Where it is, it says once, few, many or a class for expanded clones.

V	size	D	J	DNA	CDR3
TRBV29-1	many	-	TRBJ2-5	TGCAGCGTTGAGGATGCAGGCCAGGGAGAGACCCAGTACTTC	CSVEDAGQGETQYF
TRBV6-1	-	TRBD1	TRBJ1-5	TGTGCCAGCAGTGACCGGGACAGAAATCAGCCCCAGCATTTT	CASSDRDRNQPQHF
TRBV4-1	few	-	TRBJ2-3	TGCGCCAGCAGCCAAGAGGGGGGGCCTCTCACAGATACGCAGTATTTT	CASSQEGGPLTDTQYF
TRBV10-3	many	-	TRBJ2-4	TGTGCCATCAGTGAGGATCGAGCCAAAAACATTCAGTACTTC	CAISEDRAKNIQYF
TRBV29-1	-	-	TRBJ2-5	TGCAGCGTTGCCGGACTGATATTGGAGACCCAGTACTTC	CSVAGLILETQYF
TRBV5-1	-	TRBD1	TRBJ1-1	TGCGCCAGCAGCGAACAGGGGACCCACACTGAAGCTTTCTTT	CASSEQGTHTEAFF
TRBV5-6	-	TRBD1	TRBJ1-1	TGTGCCAGCAGCTTGGAACAGGGGGTAACTGAAGCTTTCTTT	CASSLEQGVTEAFF
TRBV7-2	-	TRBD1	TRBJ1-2	TGTGCCAGCAGCTTAGAGGCAGGGGGCAGTGTCTATGGCTACACCTTC	CASSLEAGGSVYGYTF
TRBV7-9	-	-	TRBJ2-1	TGTGCCAGCAGCTGGAGTGGAAATGAGCAGTTCTTC	CASSWSGNEQFF
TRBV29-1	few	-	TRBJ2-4	TGCAGCGTTCTACACTTGCAAAACATTCAGTACTTC	CSVLHLQNIQYF
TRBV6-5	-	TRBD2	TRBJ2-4	TGTGCCAGCAGCCGCGCTAGCGGAGAAAACATTCAGTACTTC	CASSRASGENIQYF
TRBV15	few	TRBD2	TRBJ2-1	TGTGCCACCAGCCTCTCTAGCGGGGGCCATGAGCAGTTCTTC	CATSLSSGGHEQFF
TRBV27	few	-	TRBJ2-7	TGTGCCAGCAGTTACGGAGGGGCGGGGAACTACGAGCAGTACTTC	CASSYGGAGNYEQYF
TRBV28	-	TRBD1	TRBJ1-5	TGTGCCAGCAGTCCGGCCGCGGGACAGGAGCGCAATCAGCCCCAGCATTTT	CASSPAAGQERNQPQHF
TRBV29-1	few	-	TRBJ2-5	TGCAGCGTCCATCCCCCAACAGGGGCGGGGGAGACCCAGTACTTC	CSVHPPTGAGETQYF
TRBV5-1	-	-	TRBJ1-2	TGCGCCAGCAGCGACGGGGACACCGGCAACTATGGCTACACCTTC	CASSDGDTGNYGYTF
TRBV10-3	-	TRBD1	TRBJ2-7	TGTGCCAGCCACCGGGACAGGCTCTACGAGCAGTACTTC	CASHRDRLYEQYF
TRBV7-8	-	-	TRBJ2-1	TGTGCCAGCAGCTTAAGGCGAGTGGGGGCCCACAATGAGCAGTTCTTC	CASSLRRVGAHNEQFF
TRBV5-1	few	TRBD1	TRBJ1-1	TGCGCCAGCGGGACAGGGGGCGCGGGCACTGAAGCTTTCTTT	CASGTGGAGTEAFF
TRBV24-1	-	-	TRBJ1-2	TGTGCCACCAGTGATACCCCAACGGACAGTTTCTATGGCTACACCTTC	CATSDTPTDSFYGYTF
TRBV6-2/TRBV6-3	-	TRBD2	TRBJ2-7	TGTGCCAGCAGTTACTCGAGGCTAGCGGGGACCCGGAACGAGCAGTACTTC	CASSYSRLAGTRNEQYF
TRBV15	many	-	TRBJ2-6	TGTGCCACCAGCGCCCTCCGGGTCCACAACGTCCTGACTTTC	CATSALRVHNVLTF
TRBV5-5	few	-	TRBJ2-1	TGTGCCAGCAGCTTAAGGACTCAAAGCTCCTACAATGAGCAGTTCTTC	CASSLRTQSSYNEQFF
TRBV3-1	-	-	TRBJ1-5	TGTGCCAGCAGCCCCGGGGGCTATCGGCCCCAGCATTTT	CASSPGGYRPQHF
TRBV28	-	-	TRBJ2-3	TGTGCCAGCAGTTTATTTAAGGGCAGTTCAGGGTTAGATGCGCAGTATTTT	CASSLFKGSSGLDAQYF
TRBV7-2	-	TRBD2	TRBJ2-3	TGTGCCAGCAGCACCCCAACTAGCGGGGGTACAGATACGCAGTATTTT	CASSTPTSGGTDTQYF
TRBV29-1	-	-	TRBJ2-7	TGCAGCGTTGCGGCGGGTCAAGGCTACGAGCAGTACTTC	CSVAAGQGYEQYF
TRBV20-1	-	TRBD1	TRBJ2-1	TGCAGTGCTGGACAGGGGGAAAGGAGATACAATGAGCAGTTCTTC	CSAGQGERRYNEQFF
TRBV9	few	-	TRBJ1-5	TGTGCCAGCAGCGTGGGAGGCAGACGACACCCCTATAGCAATCAGCCCCAGCATTTT	CASSVGGRRHPYSNQPQHF
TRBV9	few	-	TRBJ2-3	TGTGCCAGCAGCAAAGGGCAGGGGAAAGGCACAGATACGCAGTATTTT	CASSKGQGKGTDTQYF
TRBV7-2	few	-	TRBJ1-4	TGTGCCAGCACGCGGGGGGGTGCTAATGAAAAACTGTTTTTT	CASTRGGANEKLFF
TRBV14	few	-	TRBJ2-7	TGTGCCAGCAGCACAGAGACCTACGAGCAGTACTTC	CASSTETYEQYF
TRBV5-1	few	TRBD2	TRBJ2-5	TGCGCCAGCAGCACATCCTTACTAGCGGGGGAGACCCAGTACTTC	CASSTSLLAGETQYF
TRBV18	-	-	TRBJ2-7	TGTGCCAGCTCACCCCCGGTCGATGAGCAGTACTTC	CASSPPVDEQYF
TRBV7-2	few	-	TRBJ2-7	TGTGCCAGCAGCTCGCGACCCACTCTTAGCTCCTACGAGCAGTACTTC	CASSSRPTLSSYEQYF
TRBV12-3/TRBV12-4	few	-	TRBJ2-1	TGTGCCAGCAGTTTAGGGGGGAGCGCCTACAATGAGCAGTTCTTC	CASSLGGSAYNEQFF
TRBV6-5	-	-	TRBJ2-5	TGTGCCAGCGCCAGTAGCGGAAGGGGGGAGACCCAGTACTTC	CASASSGRGETQYF
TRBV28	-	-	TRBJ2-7	TGTGCCAGCAGTTTACGGACGTCGGGGGCGAAACCTAACAATGAGCAGTACTTC	CASSLRTSGAKPNNEQYF
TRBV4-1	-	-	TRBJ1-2	TGCGCCAGCAGCCAAGTAATCCACGGACAGCGCTTCGGGGGCTACACCTTC	CASSQVIHGQRFGGYTF
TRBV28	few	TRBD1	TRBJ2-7	TGTGCCAGCAGTGGCTTGGGACAGGGGATAGACGAGCAGTACTTC	CASSGLGQGIDEQYF
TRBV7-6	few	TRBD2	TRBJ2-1	TGTGCCAGCAGCGTAGCGGGGGAGTTTCAGTCTGAGCAGTTCTTC	CASSVAGEFQSEQFF
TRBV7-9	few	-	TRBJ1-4	TGTGCCAGCAGCCCGCCGGGCGTCGGAGCAACTAATGAAAAACTGTTTTTT	CASSPPGVGATNEKLFF
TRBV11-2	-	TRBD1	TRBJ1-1	TGTGCCAGCAGCTCCTATTCCGGGACAGGGGTTACTGAAGCTTTCTTT	CASSSYSGTGVTEAFF
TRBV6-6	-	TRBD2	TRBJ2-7	TGTGCCAGCAGAGAGCGGGGCCAACCCTACGAGCAGTACTTC	CASRERGQPYEQYF
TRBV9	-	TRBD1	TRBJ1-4	TGTGCCAGCAGCGTCCGACAGGGGGATGAAAAACTGTTTTTT	CASSVRQGDEKLFF
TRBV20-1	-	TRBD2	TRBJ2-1	TGCAGTGCAGGACTAGCGGGGGGTCACAATGAGCAGTTCTTC	CSAGLAGGHNEQFF
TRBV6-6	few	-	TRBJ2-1	TGTGCCAGCAGTTACGGGACGGGTAACCCTAATGAGCAGTTCTTC	CASSYGTGNPNEQFF
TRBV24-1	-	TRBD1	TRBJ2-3	TGTGCCACCAGCGGGACAGTAGCAAGCACAGATACGCAGTATTTT	CATSGTVASTDTQYF
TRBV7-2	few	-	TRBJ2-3	TGTGCCAGCAGCTTAGAGGGCCTACGCACAGATACGCAGTATTTT	CASSLEGLRTDTQYF
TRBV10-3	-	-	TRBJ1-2	TGTGCCGCCGGTACAGGGAACGGTGACTACACCTTC	CAAGTGNGDYTF
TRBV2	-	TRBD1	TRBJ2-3	TGTGCCAGCAGTGGGACAGGGGGCACGACAGATACGCAGTATTTT	CASSGTGGTTDTQYF
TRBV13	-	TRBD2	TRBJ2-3	TGTGCCAGCAGCTTAAGACTAGCTCAAAGCACAGATACGCAGTATTTT	CASSLRLAQSTDTQYF
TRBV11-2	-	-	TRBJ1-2	TGTGTCAGCAGCTTATCCCCGGTGGGGGGGCTAGGTTACGACTATGGCTACACCTTC	CVSSLSPVGGLGYDYGYTF
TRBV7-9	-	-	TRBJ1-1	TGTGCCAGCAGCTTAGAGGGACATAACACTGAAGCTTTCTTT	CASSLEGHNTEAFF
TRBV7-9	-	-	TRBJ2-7	TGTGTCAGCAGCTTAGGTTTATACGAGCAGTACTTC	CVSSLGLYEQYF
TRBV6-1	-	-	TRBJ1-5	TGTGCCAGCAGTGAAGCGGTCATTGGTGCGGGCAATCAGCCCCAGCATTTT	CASSEAVIGAGNQPQHF
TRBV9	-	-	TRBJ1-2	TGTGCCAGCAGCGTAGAGGAATGGGCAGGTCCCTATGGCTACACCTTC	CASSVEEWAGPYGYTF